This T cell receptor (beta chain) derives from a study of blood T cell repertoires in COVID-19 (TCRdb year 2020). Context from the whole study: Samples covering the acute and convalescent phases of COVID-19 were provided by collaborators in the United States, Italy and Spain. The material from the prospective study consisted of cDNA or gDNA derived from T cells, B-cell-depleted T cells, or PBMCs. The dataset comprised deeply sampled blood TCRbeta repertoires from subjects exposed to, actively infected with, or recovered from COVID-19. A freely available public database, intended as a resource for researchers studying the immune response to SARS-CoV-2, is where the repertoires were released. Samples came from the ongoing ImmuneRACE study (first 160 participants) plus 1,254 subjects from 6 global collaborators. A de-identified subject ID, COVID-19 status, age in years and sex were almost always included in the sample metadata. Where HLA class I and class II types were available, the types were taken from metadata supplied by the sample provider, not from assay-based typing.

Participants in the prospective study were aged roughly 18 to 89 years, lived in 24 United States geographic areas, and enrolled through a virtual design. Cohort assignment in the prospective study relied on participant-reported clinical history from a screening survey and a study questionnaire. Recovered participants in ImmuneRACE Cohort 3 were defined by two consecutive negative NP/OP PCR tests, clearance by a healthcare professional, or resolution of symptoms. In the prospective study, whole blood, serum and a nasopharyngeal or oropharyngeal swab were collected from each participant by mobile phlebotomists. Over a 2-month period, participants in the prospective study had the option of providing additional blood draws and questionnaires. Before DNA extraction, blood samples from the prospective study were shipped at room temperature or frozen. Here V drops 6 bases and J drops 1 base, and the junction holds 4 bases not matched to any gene. Sequences SGHTA (CDR1) and FQGNSA (CDR2) are obtained from the germline V gene. Taken from cysteine to phenylalanine, the CDR3 has 15 residues. Solely the CDR3 DNA is kept, with 45 bases framed from the first base.

TCRbeta CDR3 regions were amplified from genomic DNA using the immunoSEQ Assay, a bias-controlled multiplex PCR. From the authors' description of their analysis: Within the assay, amplification of reference gene primers was used to estimate how many nucleated cells each sample contained. Sequence reads were collapsed and filtered to measure the absolute abundance of every unique TCRbeta CDR3 rearrangement. Productive Simpson clonality was computed per sample as the square root of Simpson's diversity index over productive rearrangements. TCRdb limited this immuneACCESS table to in-frame rearrangements with V and J called. A share of clones is missing; checked studies link under half to unresolved V genes, and the rest is unexplained. V and J calls and clone size are those listed in that table; D and trimming were worked out from the DNA. Recorded for this sample are over 350,000 clones; 88% of them occurred a single time. In total, the top ten clones hold 0.9% to 1.5% of the sample.

Overall results and qualifications from the work: Clinical and demographic metadata were provided uncurated, with the amount varying by source and participant.

A word on this clone: No antigen is known for it. No much larger clonotype is one base removed from it; base qualities were not supplied.

The receptor chain draws on TRBV7-2 and TRBJ2-7; TRBD2 agrees with 12 junctional bases. The specimen sequenced was PBMCs or T cells enriched from blood (not recorded which). The clonotype comes from a woman younger than 30 who had recovered from COVID-19. The CDR3 has the sequence CASSATSGGSYEQYF. Here is the DNA: TGTGCCAGCAGTGCGACTAGCGGGGGTTCCTACGAGCAGTACTTC.